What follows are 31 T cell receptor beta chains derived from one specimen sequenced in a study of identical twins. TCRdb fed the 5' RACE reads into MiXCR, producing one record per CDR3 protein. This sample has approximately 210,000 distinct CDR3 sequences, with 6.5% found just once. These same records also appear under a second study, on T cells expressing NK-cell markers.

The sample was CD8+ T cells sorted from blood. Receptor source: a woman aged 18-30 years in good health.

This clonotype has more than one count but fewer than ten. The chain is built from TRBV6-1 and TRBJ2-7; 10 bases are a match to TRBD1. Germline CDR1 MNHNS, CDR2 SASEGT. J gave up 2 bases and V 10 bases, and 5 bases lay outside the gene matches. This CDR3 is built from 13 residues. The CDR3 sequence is CATYGTGAYEQYF. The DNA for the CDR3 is TGTGCCACCTACGGGACAGGGGCCTACGAGCAGTACTTC.

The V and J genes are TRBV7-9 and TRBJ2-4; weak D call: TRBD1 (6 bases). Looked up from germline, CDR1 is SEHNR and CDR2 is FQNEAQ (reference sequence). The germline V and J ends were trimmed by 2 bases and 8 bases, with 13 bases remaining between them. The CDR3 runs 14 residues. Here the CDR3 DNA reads TGTGCCAGCAGCTTACGTGGCGAGGGGGACATTCAGTACTTC. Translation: CASSLRGEGDIQYF.

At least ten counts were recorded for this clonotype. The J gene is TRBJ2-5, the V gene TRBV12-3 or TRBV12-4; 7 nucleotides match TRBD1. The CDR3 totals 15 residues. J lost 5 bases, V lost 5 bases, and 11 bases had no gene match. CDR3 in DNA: TGTGCCAGCAGTACCAAAAACAGGGGTGATGAGACCCAGTACTTC. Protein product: CASSTKNRGDETQYF.

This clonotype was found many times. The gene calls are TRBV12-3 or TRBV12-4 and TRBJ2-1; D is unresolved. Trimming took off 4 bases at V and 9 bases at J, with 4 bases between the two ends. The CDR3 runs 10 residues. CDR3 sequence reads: CASSSGEQFF. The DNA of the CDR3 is TGTGCCAGCAGTTCTGGTGAGCAGTTCTTC.

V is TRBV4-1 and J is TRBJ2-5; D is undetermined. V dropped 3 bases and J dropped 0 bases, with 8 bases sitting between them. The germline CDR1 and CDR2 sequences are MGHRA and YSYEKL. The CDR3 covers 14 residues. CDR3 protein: CASSQSSYQETQYF. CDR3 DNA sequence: TGCGCCAGCAGCCAGTCCTCCTACCAAGAGACCCAGTACTTC.

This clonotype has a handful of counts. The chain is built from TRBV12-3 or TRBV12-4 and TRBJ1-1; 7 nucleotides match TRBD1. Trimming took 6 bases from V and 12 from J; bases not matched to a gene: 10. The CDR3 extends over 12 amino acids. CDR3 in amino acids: CASSPDRVISFF. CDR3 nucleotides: TGTGCCAGCAGCCCCGACAGGGTAATATCTTTCTTT.

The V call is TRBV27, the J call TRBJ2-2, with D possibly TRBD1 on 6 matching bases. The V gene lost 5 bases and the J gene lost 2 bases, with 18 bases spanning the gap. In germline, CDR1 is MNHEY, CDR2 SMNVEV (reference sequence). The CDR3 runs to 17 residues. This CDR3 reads CASSPTGWRINTGELFF. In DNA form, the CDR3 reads TGTGCCAGCAGTCCAACAGGGTGGCGGATCAACACCGGGGAGCTGTTTTTT.

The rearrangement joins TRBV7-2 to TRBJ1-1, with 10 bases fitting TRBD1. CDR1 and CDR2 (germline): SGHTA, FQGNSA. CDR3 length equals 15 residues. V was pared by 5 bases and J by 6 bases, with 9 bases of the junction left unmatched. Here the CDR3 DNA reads TGTGCCAGCAGCGTTGTGACAGGGGGCGCGGCTGAAGCTTTCTTT. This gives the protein CASSVVTGGAAEAFF.

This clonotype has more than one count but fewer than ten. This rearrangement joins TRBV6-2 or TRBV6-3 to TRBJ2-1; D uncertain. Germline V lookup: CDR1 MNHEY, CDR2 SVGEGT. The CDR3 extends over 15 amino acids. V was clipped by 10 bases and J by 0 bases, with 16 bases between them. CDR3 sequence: CATLLDGPSYNEQFF. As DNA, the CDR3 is TGTGCCACCTTATTGGACGGACCCTCCTACAATGAGCAGTTCTTC.

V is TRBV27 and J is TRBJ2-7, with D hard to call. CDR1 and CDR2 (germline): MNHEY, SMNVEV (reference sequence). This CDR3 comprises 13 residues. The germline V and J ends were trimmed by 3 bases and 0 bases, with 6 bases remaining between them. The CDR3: CASSFKASYEQYF. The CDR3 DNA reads TGTGCCAGCAGTTTTAAGGCCTCCTACGAGCAGTACTTC.

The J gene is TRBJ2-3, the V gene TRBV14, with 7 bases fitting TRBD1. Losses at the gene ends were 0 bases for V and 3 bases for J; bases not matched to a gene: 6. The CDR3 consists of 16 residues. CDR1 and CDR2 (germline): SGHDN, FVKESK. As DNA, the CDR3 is TGTGCCAGCAGCCAAGATTCGGCACAGGGGACAGATACGCAGTATTTT. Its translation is CASSQDSAQGTDTQYF.

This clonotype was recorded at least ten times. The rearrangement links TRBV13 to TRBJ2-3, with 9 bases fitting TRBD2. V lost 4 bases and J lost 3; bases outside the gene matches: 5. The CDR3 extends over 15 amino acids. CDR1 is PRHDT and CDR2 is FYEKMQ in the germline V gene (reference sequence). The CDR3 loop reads CASSSIAGVTDTQYF. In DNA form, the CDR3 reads TGTGCCAGCAGCTCTATAGCGGGAGTGACAGATACGCAGTATTTT.

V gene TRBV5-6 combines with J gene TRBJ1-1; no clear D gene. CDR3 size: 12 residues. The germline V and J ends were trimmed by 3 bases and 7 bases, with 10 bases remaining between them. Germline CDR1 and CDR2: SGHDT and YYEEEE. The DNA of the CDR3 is TGTGCCAGCAGCTGGGGTGGAAATGAAGCTTTCTTT. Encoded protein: CASSWGGNEAFF.

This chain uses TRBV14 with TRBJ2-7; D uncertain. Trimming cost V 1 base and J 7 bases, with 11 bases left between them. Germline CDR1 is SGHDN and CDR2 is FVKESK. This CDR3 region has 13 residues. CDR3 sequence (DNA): TGTGCCAGCAGCCAAGCAATAGCTCTAGAGCAGTACTTC. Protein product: CASSQAIALEQYF.

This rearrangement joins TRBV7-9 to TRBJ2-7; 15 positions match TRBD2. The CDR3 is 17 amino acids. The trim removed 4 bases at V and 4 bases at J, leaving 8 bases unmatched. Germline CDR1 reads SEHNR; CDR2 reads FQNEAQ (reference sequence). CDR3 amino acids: CASSWTSGGAKYYEQYF. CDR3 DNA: TGTGCCAGCAGCTGGACTAGCGGGGGGGCCAAGTATTACGAGCAGTACTTC. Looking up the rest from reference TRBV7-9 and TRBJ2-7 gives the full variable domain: DTGVSQNPRHKITKRGQNVTFRCDPISEHNRLYWYRQTLGQGPEFLTYFQNEAQLEKSRLLSDRFSAERPKGSFSTLEIQRTEQGDSAMYLCASSWTSGGAKYYEQYFGPGTRLTVT.

The CDR3 loop is CASSYLWGDEQYF. In DNA, the CDR3 is TGTGCCAGCAGTTACCTCTGGGGTGACGAGCAGTACTTC. The rearrangement joins TRBV6-2 or TRBV6-3 to TRBJ2-7; D remains ambiguous. The CDR3 is made up of 13 amino acids. V shed 2 bases and J shed 5 bases, with 10 bases lying between them. Germline V gives CDR1 MNHEY, CDR2 SVGEGT.

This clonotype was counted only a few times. The CDR3 sequence: CASSGGPRLAAYEQYF. For the CDR3, the DNA is TGTGCCAGCAGCGGAGGTCCAAGGCTAGCGGCCTACGAGCAGTACTTC. The chain couples TRBV7-9 to TRBJ2-7; 7 bases line up with TRBD2. This CDR3 spans 16 amino acids. Germline V CDR1 and CDR2: SEHNR, FQNEAQ (reference sequence). V trimming: 5 bases; J trimming: 2 bases; junction bases outside the gene matches: 12. Filled out from reference TRBV7-9 and TRBJ2-7, the complete variable domain reads DTGVSQNPRHKITKRGQNVTFRCDPISEHNRLYWYRQTLGQGPEFLTYFQNEAQLEKSRLLSDRFSAERPKGSFSTLEIQRTEQGDSAMYLCASSGGPRLAAYEQYFGPGTRLTVT.

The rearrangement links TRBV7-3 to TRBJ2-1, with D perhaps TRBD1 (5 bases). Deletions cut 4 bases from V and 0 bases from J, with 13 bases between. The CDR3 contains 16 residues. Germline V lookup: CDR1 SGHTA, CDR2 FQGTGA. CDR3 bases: TGTGCCAGCAGCTCTTGGGGCCGCAGCTCCTACAATGAGCAGTTCTTC. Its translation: CASSSWGRSSYNEQFF.

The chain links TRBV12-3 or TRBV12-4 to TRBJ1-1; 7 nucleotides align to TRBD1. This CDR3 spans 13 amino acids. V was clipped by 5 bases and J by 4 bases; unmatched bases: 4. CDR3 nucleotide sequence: TGTGCCAGCAGTCCACAGGGGATCACTGAAGCTTTCTTT. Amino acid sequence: CASSPQGITEAFF.

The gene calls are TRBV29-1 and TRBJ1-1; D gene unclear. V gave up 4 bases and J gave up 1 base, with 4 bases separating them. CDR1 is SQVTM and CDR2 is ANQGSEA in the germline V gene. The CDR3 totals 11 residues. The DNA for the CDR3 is TGCAGCGTTGTGGGGAACACTGAAGCTTTCTTT. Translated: CSVVGNTEAFF.

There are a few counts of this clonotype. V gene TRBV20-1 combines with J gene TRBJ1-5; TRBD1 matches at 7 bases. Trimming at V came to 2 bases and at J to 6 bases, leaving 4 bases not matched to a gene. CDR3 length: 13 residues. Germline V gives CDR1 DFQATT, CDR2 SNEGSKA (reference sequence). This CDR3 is CSARQGVRQPQHF. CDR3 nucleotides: TGCAGTGCTAGACAGGGGGTTCGTCAGCCCCAGCATTTT.

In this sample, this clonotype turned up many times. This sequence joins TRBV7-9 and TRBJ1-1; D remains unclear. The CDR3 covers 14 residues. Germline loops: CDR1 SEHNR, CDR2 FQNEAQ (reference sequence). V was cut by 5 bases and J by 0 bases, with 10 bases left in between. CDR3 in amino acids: CASSPEPLNTEAFF. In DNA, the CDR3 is TGTGCCAGCAGCCCCGAACCTTTGAACACTGAAGCTTTCTTT. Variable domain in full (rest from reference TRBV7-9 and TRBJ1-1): DTGVSQNPRHKITKRGQNVTFRCDPISEHNRLYWYRQTLGQGPEFLTYFQNEAQLEKSRLLSDRFSAERPKGSFSTLEIQRTEQGDSAMYLCASSPEPLNTEAFFGQGTRLTVV.

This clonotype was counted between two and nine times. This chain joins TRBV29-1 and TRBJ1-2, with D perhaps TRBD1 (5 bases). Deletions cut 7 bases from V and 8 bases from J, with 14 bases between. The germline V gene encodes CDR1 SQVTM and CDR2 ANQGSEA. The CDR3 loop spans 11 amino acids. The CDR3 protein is CSGGTPQGYTF. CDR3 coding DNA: TGCAGCGGTGGGACCCCGCAAGGCTACACCTTC. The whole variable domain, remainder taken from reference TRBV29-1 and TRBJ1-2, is SAVISQKPSRDICQRGTSLTIQCQVDSQVTMMFWYRQQPGQSLTLIATANQGSEATYESGFVIDKFPISRPNLTFSTLTVSNMSPEDSSIYLCSGGTPQGYTFGSGTRLTVV.

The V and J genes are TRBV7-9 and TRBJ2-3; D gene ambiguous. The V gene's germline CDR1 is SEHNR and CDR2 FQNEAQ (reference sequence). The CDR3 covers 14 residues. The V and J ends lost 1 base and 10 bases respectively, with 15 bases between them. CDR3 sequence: CASSLELRLNAQYF. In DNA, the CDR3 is TGTGCCAGCAGCTTAGAACTACGCCTCAACGCGCAGTATTTT.

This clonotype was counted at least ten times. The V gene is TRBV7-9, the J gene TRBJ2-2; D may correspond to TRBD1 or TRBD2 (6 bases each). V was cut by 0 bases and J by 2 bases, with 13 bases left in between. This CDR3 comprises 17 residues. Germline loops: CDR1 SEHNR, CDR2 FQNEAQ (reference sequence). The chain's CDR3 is CASSLAGGPYNTGELFF. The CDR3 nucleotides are TGTGCCAGCAGCTTAGCCGGGGGCCCTTATAACACCGGGGAGCTGTTTTTT.

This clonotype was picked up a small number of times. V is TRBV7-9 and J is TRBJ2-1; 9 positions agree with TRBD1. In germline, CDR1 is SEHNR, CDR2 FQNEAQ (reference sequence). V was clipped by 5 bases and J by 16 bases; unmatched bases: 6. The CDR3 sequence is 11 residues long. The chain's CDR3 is CASSQGQGKFF. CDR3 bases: TGTGCCAGCAGCCAGGGACAGGGAAAATTCTTC. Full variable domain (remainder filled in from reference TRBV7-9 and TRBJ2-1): DTGVSQNPRHKITKRGQNVTFRCDPISEHNRLYWYRQTLGQGPEFLTYFQNEAQLEKSRLLSDRFSAERPKGSFSTLEIQRTEQGDSAMYLCASSQGQGKFFGPGTRLTVL.

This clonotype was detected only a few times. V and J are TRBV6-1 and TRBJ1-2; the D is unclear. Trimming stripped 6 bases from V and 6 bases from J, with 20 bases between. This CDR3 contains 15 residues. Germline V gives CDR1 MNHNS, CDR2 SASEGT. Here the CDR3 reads CASSPYGEAGHGYTF. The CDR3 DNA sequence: TGTGCCAGCAGCCCCTATGGTGAGGCCGGACATGGCTACACCTTC.

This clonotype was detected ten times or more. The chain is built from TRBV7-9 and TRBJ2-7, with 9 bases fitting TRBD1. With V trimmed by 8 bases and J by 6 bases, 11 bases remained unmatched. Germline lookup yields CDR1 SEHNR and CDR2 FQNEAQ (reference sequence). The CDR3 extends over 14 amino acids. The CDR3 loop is CASLLGQGISEQYF. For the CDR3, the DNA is TGTGCCAGCCTCCTCGGACAGGGGATCTCCGAGCAGTACTTC.

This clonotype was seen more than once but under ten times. The CDR3 DNA reads TGTGCCAGCAGTTTAGGCCCGGGGGACTATGGCTACACCTTC. This codes for CASSLGPGDYGYTF. This chain connects TRBV27 to TRBJ1-2; weak D call: TRBD1 (5 bases). In germline, CDR1 is MNHEY, CDR2 SMNVEV (reference sequence). The CDR3 has 14 amino acids. Trimming shortened V by 2 bases and J by 3 bases, and 10 bases separated the two germline ends.

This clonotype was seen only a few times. The CDR3 protein is CASPLGALSGANVLTF. The CDR3 DNA is TGTGCCAGCCCCCTTGGGGCACTGTCTGGGGCCAACGTCCTGACTTTC. The rearrangement links TRBV7-9 to TRBJ2-6; TRBD1 might be the D (5 bases). The CDR3 length is 16 residues. V shed 8 bases and J shed 1 base, with 15 bases lying between them. Germline V gene sequence: CDR1 SEHNR, CDR2 FQNEAQ (reference sequence).

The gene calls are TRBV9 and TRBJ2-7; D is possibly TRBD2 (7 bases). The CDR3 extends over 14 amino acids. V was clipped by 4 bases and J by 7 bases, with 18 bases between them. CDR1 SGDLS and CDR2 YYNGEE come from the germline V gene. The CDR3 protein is CASSPGGSLGEQYF. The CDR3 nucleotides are TGTGCCAGCAGCCCGGGGGGCTCTTTGGGAGAGCAGTACTTC.